Sequencing of this T cell receptor (beta chain) was carried out in a study of long-term antiretroviral therapy in people with HIV. General study results and limits: HIV repertoires had narrower CDR3 length ranges than controls. Despite increasing after ART, diversity remained lower than that of transplant donor controls.

The CDR3 has 15 amino acids. V lost 5 bases to trimming and J lost 0 bases, with 13 bases between them. CDR1 and CDR2 from the germline V gene are SGHRS and YFSETQ. A note on this clone: The antigen is unknown.

Assay version v3.0 of immunoSEQ was used, and it was run at survey level. In sequencing, roughly 40,000-55,000 T-cell genomes per sample were targeted. The repertoire was sequenced with immunoSEQ multiplex PCR; TCRdb's copy has only in-frame clones and lacks some. Found here are about 14,000 clones, around 83% of them singletons; the top ten hold around 7.9%. The clonotype originates from a man under 40 with HIV. The chain recombines TRBV5-1 with TRBJ2-3; no definite D call. This material consisted of unsorted PBMCs, taken 0.4 years after starting antiretroviral therapy. The CDR3 sequence: CASSLQESSTDTQYF. Here the CDR3 DNA reads TGCGCCAGCAGTCTGCAGGAAAGTAGCACAGATACGCAGTATTTT.